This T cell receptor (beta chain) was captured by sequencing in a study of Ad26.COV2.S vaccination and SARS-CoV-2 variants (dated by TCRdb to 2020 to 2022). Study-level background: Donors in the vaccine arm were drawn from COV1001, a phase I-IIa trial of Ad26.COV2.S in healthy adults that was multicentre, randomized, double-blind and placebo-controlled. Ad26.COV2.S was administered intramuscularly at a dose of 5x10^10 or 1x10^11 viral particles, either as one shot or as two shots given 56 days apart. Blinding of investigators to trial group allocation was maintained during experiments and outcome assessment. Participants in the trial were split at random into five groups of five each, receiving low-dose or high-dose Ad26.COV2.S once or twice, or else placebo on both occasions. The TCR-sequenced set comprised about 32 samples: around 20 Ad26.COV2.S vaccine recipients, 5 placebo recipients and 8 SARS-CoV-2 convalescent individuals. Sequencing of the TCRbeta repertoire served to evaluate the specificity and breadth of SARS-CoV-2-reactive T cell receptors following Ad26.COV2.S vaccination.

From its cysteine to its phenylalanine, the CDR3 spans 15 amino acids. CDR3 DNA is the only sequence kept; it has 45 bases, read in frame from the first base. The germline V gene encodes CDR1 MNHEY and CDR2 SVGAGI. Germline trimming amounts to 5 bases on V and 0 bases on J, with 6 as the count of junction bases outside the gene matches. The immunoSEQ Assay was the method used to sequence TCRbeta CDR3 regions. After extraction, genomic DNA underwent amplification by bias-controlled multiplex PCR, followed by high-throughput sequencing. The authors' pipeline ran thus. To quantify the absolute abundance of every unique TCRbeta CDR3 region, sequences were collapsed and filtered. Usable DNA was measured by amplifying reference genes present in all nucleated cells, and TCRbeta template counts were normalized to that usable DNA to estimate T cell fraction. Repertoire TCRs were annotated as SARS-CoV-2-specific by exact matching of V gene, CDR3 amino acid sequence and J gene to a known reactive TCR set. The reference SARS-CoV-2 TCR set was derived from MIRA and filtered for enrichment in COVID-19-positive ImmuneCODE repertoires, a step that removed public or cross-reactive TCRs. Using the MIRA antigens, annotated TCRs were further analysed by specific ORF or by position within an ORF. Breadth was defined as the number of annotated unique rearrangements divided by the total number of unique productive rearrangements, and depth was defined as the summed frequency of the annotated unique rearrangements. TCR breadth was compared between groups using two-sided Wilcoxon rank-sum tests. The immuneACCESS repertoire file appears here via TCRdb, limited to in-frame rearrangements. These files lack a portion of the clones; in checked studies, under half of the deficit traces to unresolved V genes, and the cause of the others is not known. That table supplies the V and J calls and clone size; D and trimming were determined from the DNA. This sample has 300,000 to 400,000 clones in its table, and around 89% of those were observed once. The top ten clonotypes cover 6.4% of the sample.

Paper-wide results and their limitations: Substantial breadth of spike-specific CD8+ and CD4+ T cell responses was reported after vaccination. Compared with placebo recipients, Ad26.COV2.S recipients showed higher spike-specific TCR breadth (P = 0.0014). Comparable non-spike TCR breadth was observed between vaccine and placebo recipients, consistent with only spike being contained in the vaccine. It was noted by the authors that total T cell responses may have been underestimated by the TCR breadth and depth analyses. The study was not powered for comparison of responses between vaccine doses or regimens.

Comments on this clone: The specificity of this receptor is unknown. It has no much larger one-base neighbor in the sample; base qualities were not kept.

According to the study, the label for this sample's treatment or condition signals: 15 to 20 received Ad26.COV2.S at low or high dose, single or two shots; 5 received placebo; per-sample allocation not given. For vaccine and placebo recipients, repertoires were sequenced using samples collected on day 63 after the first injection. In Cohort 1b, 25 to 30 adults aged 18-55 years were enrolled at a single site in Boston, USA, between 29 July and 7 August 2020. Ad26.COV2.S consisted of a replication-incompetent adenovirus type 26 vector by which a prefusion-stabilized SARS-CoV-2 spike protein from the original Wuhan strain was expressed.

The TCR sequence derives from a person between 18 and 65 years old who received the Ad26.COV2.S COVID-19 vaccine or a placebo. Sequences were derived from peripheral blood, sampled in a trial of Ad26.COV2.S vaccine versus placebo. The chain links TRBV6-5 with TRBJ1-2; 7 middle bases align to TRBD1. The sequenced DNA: TGTGCCAGCAGTAACTACAGGGGCACTAACTATGGCTACACCTTC. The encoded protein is CASSNYRGTNYGYTF.